These 5 T cell receptor beta chains were all obtained from the same sample, sequenced in a study of Graves' ophthalmopathy and Graves' hyperthyroidism. Amplified material comprised TCR beta CDR3 regions derived from RNA transcripts. After a first-round RT-PCR with HTBI primers, a second-round multiplex PCR was run. In TCRdb, the multiplex PCR reads were re-called with MiXCR into one record per CDR3 protein. The sample includes about 500,000 distinct CDR3 sequences, about 15% of them seen just once. Sequencing was done on a sample of blood. The receptor source for this set is a woman between 25 and 40 years old with Graves' ophthalmopathy.

V is TRBV29-1 and J is TRBJ2-7; 7 nucleotides match TRBD1. Germline loops: CDR1 SQVTM, CDR2 ANQGSEA. The CDR3 extends over 13 amino acids. J was trimmed by 7 bases and V by 4 bases; bases with no gene match: 10. The CDR3 sequence: CSVAETGSGEQYF. The DNA for the CDR3 is TGCAGCGTTGCCGAGACAGGGTCTGGTGAGCAGTACTTC.

This clonotype has at least ten counts. This chain connects TRBV12-3 or TRBV12-4 to TRBJ1-6, with 7 nucleotides matching TRBD1. The CDR3 covers 17 residues. The trim removed 7 bases at V and 3 bases at J, leaving 12 bases unmatched. CDR3 residues: CASNLGQGVNYNSPLHF. CDR3 nucleotides: TGTGCCAGCAACCTGGGGCAGGGGGTTAACTATAATTCACCCCTCCACTTT.

This clonotype showed up many times. The chain links TRBV12-3 or TRBV12-4 to TRBJ2-7, with D perhaps matching TRBD2 (6 bases). V shed 1 base and J shed 7 bases, with 17 bases lying between them. The CDR3 spans 15 residues. The CDR3 DNA reads TGTGCCAGCAGTTTAGATCGACGAGGAGGGATAGAGCAGTACTTC. Translated: CASSLDRRGGIEQYF.

The chain links TRBV20-1 to TRBJ2-2, with TRBD2 identical over 10 bases. The CDR3 totals 16 residues. CDR1 is DFQATT and CDR2 is SNEGSKA in the germline V gene (reference sequence). V trimming: 0 bases; J trimming: 3 bases; junction bases outside the gene matches: 4. CDR3 bases: TGCAGTGCTAGAGATTCAAGCGGGGGGGACACCGGGGAGCTGTTTTTT. Protein sequence: CSARDSSGGDTGELFF.

This clonotype was observed many times. The chain employs TRBV6-5 and TRBJ1-1; a possible D gene is TRBD1 (5 bases). The V gene's germline CDR1 is MNHEY and CDR2 SVGAGI. Trimming removed 1 base at V and 1 base at J, with 7 bases between. The CDR3 totals 14 residues. CDR3 in DNA: TGTGCCAGCAGTTACTTGGGGGGGAACACTGAAGCTTTCTTT. This translates into CASSYLGGNTEAFF.